Reported below is one T cell receptor (beta chain). These data originate in a study of shared clonotypes between healthy human individuals. Generated by immunoSEQ multiplex PCR, the TCRdb table keeps only in-frame clones and is missing some. The profile shows some 2.4 million clones, 93% of them singletons. Germline V gene lookup returns CDR1 SGHRS and CDR2 YFSETQ. This CDR3 comprises 14 residues. Trimming pared 4 bases from V and 0 bases from J, leaving 8 bases between. Material for sequencing was naive CD4+ T cells from PBMCs. The subset: CD45RA+ positively selected. The V and J genes are TRBV5-1 and TRBJ1-3, with D possibly being TRBD1 (5 bases). The receptor comes from a man between 18 and 35 years old in good health. Some clones in this sample may be carry-over from other donors' samples. In DNA, the CDR3 is TGCGCCAGCAGCACGACAGTCTCTGGAAACACCATATATTTT. Translation gives CASSTTVSGNTIYF.